A single T cell receptor beta chain is shown here with its context. What it recognizes is unknown. The data were produced by immunoSEQ multiplex PCR, yet TCRdb's version contains in-frame clones alone and is incomplete. In the table there are 2 million to 2.5 million clones, 80% to 95% of which are singletons. The entry originates in a study of shared clonotypes between healthy human individuals. Study findings and constraints: Some clonotypes were shared by all four sorted-subset donors, while others were not shared. The non-shared ones had lower generation probabilities than the shared ones.

This TCR derives from a man aged 18-30 years in good health. Some clones in this sample may be carry-over from other donors' samples. What was sequenced was naive CD4+ T cells from PBMCs. Noted subset: CD45RA+ positively selected.

The CDR3 coding sequence is TGTGCCAGCAGGCCACAAAAGACAGGAAACTATGGCTACACCTTC. Translation gives CASRPQKTGNYGYTF. The chain carries TRBV2 and TRBJ1-2; tentatively, D is TRBD1 (6 bases). Germline V gene data show CDR1 as SNHLY and CDR2 as FYNNEI. V was cut by 6 bases and J by 2 bases, with 16 bases left in between. The CDR3 consists of 15 residues.